Listed below are T cell receptor beta chains from one sample, sequenced in a study of shared clonotypes between healthy human individuals. Using immunoSEQ multiplex PCR, the repertoire was profiled, and TCRdb retains in-frame clones only, with some absent. This sample yields around 600,000 clones, of which roughly 98% are seen a single time; 0.3% belongs to the top ten. Material for sequencing was naive CD8+ T cells sorted from blood. These receptors originate from a man younger than 45 in good health. Both conserved end residues are part of each CDR3. The D gene is left open where the match is weak. Size values are once, few and many counts, or a class for expanded clones, and some rows have none.

clone_size,j_call,d_call,v_call,cdr3_aa,cdr3_nt
NA,TRBJ2-7,TRBD2,TRBV15,CATSVIRTSVAYEQYF,TGTGCCACCAGCGTAATCCGGACTAGCGTGGCCTACGAGCAGTACTTC
NA,TRBJ2-1,TRBD1,TRBV7-9,CASSLRGTGVYNEQFF,TGTGCCAGCAGCTTACGGGGGACAGGGGTATACAATGAGCAGTTCTTC
NA,TRBJ1-4,NA,TRBV4-1,CASSQDFAPLGGELFF,TGCGCCAGCAGCCAAGATTTCGCCCCTCTAGGTGGTGAACTGTTTTTT
NA,TRBJ2-5,NA,TRBV7-6,CASSFKPRGAQETQYF,TGTGCCAGCAGCTTTAAGCCTCGGGGGGCCCAAGAGACCCAGTACTTC
NA,TRBJ2-5,NA,TRBV9,CASSRGGHYQETQYF,TGTGCCAGCAGCCGAGGCGGGCACTACCAAGAGACCCAGTACTTC
NA,TRBJ1-2,TRBD1,TRBV5-1,CASSAPGQGYGYTF,TGCGCCAGCAGCGCCCCGGGACAGGGGTATGGCTACACCTTC
NA,TRBJ2-7,NA,TRBV6-1,CAIRGGGSYEQYF,TGTGCCATCCGGGGAGGGGGCTCCTACGAGCAGTACTTC
NA,TRBJ2-7,NA,TRBV29-1,CSVTDSIYEQYF,TGCAGCGTCACCGACTCGATCTACGAGCAGTACTTC
once,TRBJ2-7,NA,TRBV15,CATSSQYYGQYF,TGTGCCACCAGCAGCCAATACTACGGCCAGTACTTC
NA,TRBJ2-5,NA,TRBV15,CATSNDSPETQYF,TGTGCCACCAGCAACGACAGTCCCGAGACCCAGTACTTC
NA,TRBJ2-2,NA,TRBV9,CASSVATWDNGELFF,TGTGCCAGCAGCGTAGCCACCTGGGACAACGGGGAGCTGTTTTTT
NA,TRBJ2-1,TRBD1,TRBV7-2,CASTDRGRNEQFF,TGTGCCAGCACGGACAGGGGGAGGAATGAGCAGTTCTTC
NA,TRBJ2-1,NA,TRBV7-9,CASSEDSHFNEQFF,TGTGCCAGCAGCGAGGACTCCCACTTCAATGAGCAGTTCTTC
NA,TRBJ2-7,NA,TRBV5-8,CASSPRGLGLPANYEQYF,TGTGCCAGCAGCCCTAGGGGCCTGGGCCTACCAGCCAACTACGAGCAGTACTTC
NA,TRBJ2-7,TRBD2,TRBV18,CASSPTSGGEQYF,TGTGCCAGCTCACCAACTAGCGGGGGCGAGCAGTACTTC
once,TRBJ2-7,NA,TRBV28,CASSLSFNPSGEYF,TGTGCCAGCAGTTTAAGCTTCAACCCCTCTGGGGAGTACTTC
NA,TRBJ2-1,NA,TRBV11-2,CASSLEEWQGSYNEQFF,TGTGCCAGCAGCTTAGAGGAGTGGCAGGGATCCTACAATGAGCAGTTCTTC
NA,TRBJ1-2,NA,TRBV28,CASSDWDTTFLVGYTF,TGTGCCAGCAGCGACTGGGACACGACGTTTTTGGTTGGCTACACCTTC
NA,TRBJ2-1,TRBD2,TRBV7-9,CASSLSPYASGRDEQFF,TGTGCCAGCAGCTTAAGTCCGTATGCTAGCGGGAGGGATGAGCAGTTCTTC
NA,TRBJ2-3,NA,TRBV7-9,CASSLAFTDTQYF,TGTGCCAGCAGCTTAGCATTCACAGATACGCAGTATTTT
NA,TRBJ2-3,TRBD2,TRBV5-4,CASSLVAGAGDTQYF,TGTGCCAGCAGCTTGGTCGCGGGAGCGGGAGATACGCAGTATTTT
NA,TRBJ2-3,TRBD2,TRBV7-8,CASSLWGGRARTDTQYF,TGTGCCAGCAGCTTATGGGGCGGGAGGGCTCGCACAGATACGCAGTATTTT
NA,TRBJ2-7,TRBD2,TRBV7-2,CASSLLSLAGVYEQYF,TGTGCCAGCAGCTTATTGTCCCTAGCGGGGGTCTACGAGCAGTACTTC
NA,TRBJ1-2,NA,TRBV7-8,CASSLDFGDIWIGGYTF,TGTGCCAGCAGCTTAGATTTCGGGGATATATGGATCGGGGGCTACACCTTC
NA,TRBJ1-5,TRBD1,TRBV7-9,CASSEDRGDQPQHF,TGTGCCAGCAGCGAGGACAGGGGGGACCAGCCCCAGCATTTT
NA,TRBJ1-1,NA,TRBV10-3,CAISAEGLNTEAFF,TGTGCCATCAGTGCGGAGGGCCTGAACACTGAAGCTTTCTTT
NA,TRBJ2-5,TRBD1,TRBV18,CASSPTGGPQETQYF,TGTGCCAGCTCACCTACAGGGGGCCCACAAGAGACCCAGTACTTC
NA,TRBJ2-7,TRBD2,TRBV5-5,CASSFEAGPYEQYF,TGTGCCAGCAGCTTCGAAGCGGGACCCTACGAGCAGTACTTC
NA,TRBJ2-7,NA,TRBV7-2,CASSLSGRRDEQYF,TGTGCCAGCAGCCTTAGCGGAAGACGCGACGAGCAGTACTTC
many,TRBJ2-4,NA,TRBV6-5,CASSYSTGAKNIQYF,TGTGCCAGCAGTTACTCGACTGGGGCCAAAAACATTCAGTACTTC
NA,TRBJ2-2,TRBD1,TRBV9,CASSPEGTENTGELFF,TGTGCCAGCAGCCCTGAGGGGACAGAGAACACCGGGGAGCTGTTTTTT
NA,TRBJ1-1,NA,TRBV6-5,CASTPQVGVTEAFF,TGTGCCAGCACCCCCCAAGTGGGGGTAACTGAAGCTTTCTTT
NA,TRBJ2-7,NA,TRBV19,CASGDRISADEQYF,TGTGCCAGTGGGGATCGGATTAGCGCTGACGAGCAGTACTTC
NA,TRBJ2-3,NA,TRBV15,CATSQDGNTDTQYF,TGTGCCACCAGCCAAGACGGTAACACAGATACGCAGTATTTT
NA,TRBJ2-7,NA,TRBV28,CASRGEGEVYEQYF,TGTGCCAGCAGAGGGGAGGGGGAGGTCTACGAGCAGTACTTC
NA,TRBJ1-4,TRBD1,TRBV6-1,CASSADRGQFLSNEKLFF,TGTGCCAGCAGTGCGGACAGGGGGCAGTTTTTATCTAATGAAAAACTGTTTTTT
NA,TRBJ2-7,NA,TRBV27,CASSFLANSYEQYF,TGTGCCAGCAGTTTTCTAGCGAACTCCTACGAGCAGTACTTC
NA,TRBJ2-1,NA,TRBV6-5,CASSYPRPRGNNEQFF,TGTGCCAGCAGTTACCCCAGGCCCCGGGGAAACAATGAGCAGTTCTTC
NA,TRBJ2-2,TRBD1,TRBV10-1,CASSVNRGANTGELFF,TGCGCCAGCAGTGTTAACAGGGGGGCGAACACCGGGGAGCTGTTTTTT
NA,TRBJ2-7,TRBD1,TRBV10-3,CAISESGQQSSYEQYF,TGTGCCATCAGTGAGTCGGGACAGCAAAGCTCCTACGAGCAGTACTTC
NA,TRBJ2-7,NA,TRBV6-1,CASSEEWQRSRGRQYF,TGTGCCAGCAGTGAGGAGTGGCAGAGAAGCCGAGGGCGGCAGTACTTC
NA,TRBJ2-7,TRBD1,TRBV11-2,CASSPTGGGSYEQYF,TGTGCCAGCAGCCCAACAGGGGGCGGATCCTACGAGCAGTACTTC
NA,TRBJ2-1,TRBD1,TRBV27,CASSSLGTGANNEQFF,TGTGCCAGCAGTTCCCTCGGGACAGGGGCGAACAATGAGCAGTTCTTC
NA,TRBJ1-1,NA,TRBV5-1,CASSLMKQQGLVEAFF,TGCGCCAGCAGCCTAATGAAACAGCAGGGGTTAGTTGAAGCTTTCTTT
NA,TRBJ2-4,TRBD1,TRBV29-1,CSVRVMGQGYIQYF,TGCAGCGTCAGAGTGATGGGACAGGGATACATTCAGTACTTC
NA,TRBJ2-7,NA,TRBV5-4,CASSWGMAYEQYF,TGTGCCAGCAGCTGGGGTATGGCCTACGAGCAGTACTTC
NA,TRBJ1-4,NA,TRBV29-1,CSVEDRNEKLFF,TGCAGCGTCGAAGACAGGAATGAAAAACTGTTTTTT
NA,TRBJ1-1,NA,TRBV29-1,CSVLTGNTEAFF,TGCAGCGTTCTAACAGGGAACACTGAAGCTTTCTTT
NA,TRBJ2-5,TRBD1,TRBV7-9,CASIPSRDRGYQETQYF,TGTGCCAGCATCCCCTCCCGGGACAGGGGATACCAAGAGACCCAGTACTTC
NA,TRBJ2-1,NA,TRBV11-2,CASTAGTLPDNEQFF,TGTGCCAGCACGGCGGGAACTCTACCGGACAATGAGCAGTTCTTC
NA,TRBJ2-5,TRBD2,TRBV15,CATSNTGTSGIGLSETQYF,TGTGCCACCAGCAATACCGGGACTAGCGGGATCGGTCTTTCGGAGACCCAGTACTTC
NA,TRBJ2-1,NA,TRBV9,CASSGRISSYNEQFF,TGTGCCAGCAGCGGGCGGATTAGCTCCTACAATGAGCAGTTCTTC